This T cell receptor beta chain emerged from a study of human T cells and chemical hapten exposure. Overall study: On approximately 2 cm by approximately 2 cm of upper inner arm skin, sensitization was performed with 2% DPC.

This clonotype was counted between two and nine times. Its antigen is still unknown. V was clipped by 5 bases and J by 2 bases; unmatched bases: 11. The CDR3 loop spans 16 amino acids. The germline CDR1 and CDR2 sequences are SGHTA and FQGNSA. Overall study results and limits: Once DPC sensitization occurred, TCRs above 1 in 1000 frequency showed no change.

The time point denotes: pre-sensitization, week 0. Indicated treatment: therapeutic diphenylcyclopropenone sensitization with weekly scalp DPC. A single record per CDR3 protein comes from TCRdb applying MiXCR to the RACE reads. The sample lists 300,000 to 400,000 distinct CDR3 sequences, approximately 5% occurring once. This material consisted of whole blood, taken in connection with sensitization to the hapten diphenylcyclopropenone (DPC). The TCR originated in a woman aged 45-65 years with alopecia areata. Some clones in this sample may be carry-over from other donors' samples. The chain has TRBV7-2 and TRBJ1-2, with 7 bases aligning to TRBD1. CDR3 loop: CASSPRAGGGNYGYTF. DNA for the CDR3: TGTGCCAGCAGCCCCAGGGCAGGGGGTGGGAACTATGGCTACACCTTC.